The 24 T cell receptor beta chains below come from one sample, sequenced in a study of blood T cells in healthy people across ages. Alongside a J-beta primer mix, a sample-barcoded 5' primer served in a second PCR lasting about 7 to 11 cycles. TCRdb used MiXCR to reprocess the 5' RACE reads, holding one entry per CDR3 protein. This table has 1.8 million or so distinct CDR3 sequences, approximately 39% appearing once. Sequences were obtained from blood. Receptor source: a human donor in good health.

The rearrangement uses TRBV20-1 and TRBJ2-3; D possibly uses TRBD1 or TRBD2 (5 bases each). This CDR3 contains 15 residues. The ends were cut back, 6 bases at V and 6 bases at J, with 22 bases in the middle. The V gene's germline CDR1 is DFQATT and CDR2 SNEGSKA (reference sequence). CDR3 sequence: CSAQGSADWDDTQYF. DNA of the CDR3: TGCAGTGCCCAAGGGTCAGCAGACTGGGACGATACGCAGTATTTT.

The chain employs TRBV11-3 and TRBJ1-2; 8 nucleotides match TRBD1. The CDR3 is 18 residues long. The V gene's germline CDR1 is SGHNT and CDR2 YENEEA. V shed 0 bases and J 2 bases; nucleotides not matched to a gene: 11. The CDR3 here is CASSLERGIWDRNYGYTF. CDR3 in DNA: TGTGCCAGCAGCTTAGAGCGGGGGATCTGGGACAGGAACTATGGCTACACCTTC.

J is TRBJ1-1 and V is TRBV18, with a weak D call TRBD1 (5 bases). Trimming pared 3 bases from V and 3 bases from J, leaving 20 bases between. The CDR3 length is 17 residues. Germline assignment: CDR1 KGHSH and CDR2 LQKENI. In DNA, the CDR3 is TGTGCCAGCTCACCGAATGTTGGGGGATTTAGGGACACTGAAGCTTTCTTT. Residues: CASSPNVGGFRDTEAFF.

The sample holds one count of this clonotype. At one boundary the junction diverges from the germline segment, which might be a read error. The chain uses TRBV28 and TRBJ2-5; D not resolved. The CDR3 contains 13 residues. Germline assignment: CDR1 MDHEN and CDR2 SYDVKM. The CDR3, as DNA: TGCGCCAGCCTCCCTTCAATCCAAGAGACCCAGTACTTC. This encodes CASLPSIQETQYF.

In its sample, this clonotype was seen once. CDR3 in amino acids: CASSWWDRSYEQYF. The CDR3 DNA is TGTGCCAGCAGTTGGTGGGACAGGTCCTACGAGCAGTACTTC. The chain joins TRBV6-6 to TRBJ2-7, with 8 bases aligning to TRBD1. Germline V gene data show CDR1 as MNHNY and CDR2 as SVGAGI (reference sequence). Trimming cost V 4 bases and J 1 base; bases outside gene matches: 3. CDR3 length equals 14 residues.

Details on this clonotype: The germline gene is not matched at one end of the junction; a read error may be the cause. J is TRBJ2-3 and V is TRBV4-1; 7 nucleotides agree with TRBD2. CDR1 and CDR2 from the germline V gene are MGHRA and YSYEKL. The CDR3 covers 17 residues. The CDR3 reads CAGSQVGREGGTDTQYF. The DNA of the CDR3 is TGCGCCGGCAGCCAAGTCGGCAGGGAGGGAGGCACAGATACGCAGTATTTT.

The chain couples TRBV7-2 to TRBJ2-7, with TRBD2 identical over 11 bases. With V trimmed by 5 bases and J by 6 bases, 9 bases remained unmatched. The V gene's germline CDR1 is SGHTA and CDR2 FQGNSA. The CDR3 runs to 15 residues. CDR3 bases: TGTGCCAGCAGCCCTATAGCGGGGGGGTATTTCGAGCAGTACTTC. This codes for CASSPIAGGYFEQYF.

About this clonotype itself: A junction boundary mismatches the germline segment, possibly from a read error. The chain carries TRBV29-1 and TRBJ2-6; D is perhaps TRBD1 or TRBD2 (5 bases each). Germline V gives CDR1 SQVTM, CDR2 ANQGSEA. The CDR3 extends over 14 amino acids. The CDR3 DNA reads TGCAGCGTTGTCTCGGGGTCTGGGGCCGACGTCCTGACTTTC. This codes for CSVVSGSGADVLTF.

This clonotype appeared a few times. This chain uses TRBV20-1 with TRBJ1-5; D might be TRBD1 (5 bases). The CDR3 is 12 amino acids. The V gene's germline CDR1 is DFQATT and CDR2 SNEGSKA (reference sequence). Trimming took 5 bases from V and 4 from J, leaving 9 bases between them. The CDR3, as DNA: TGCAGTGCTTGGCAGGGTAATCAGCCCCAGCATTTT. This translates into CSAWQGNQPQHF.

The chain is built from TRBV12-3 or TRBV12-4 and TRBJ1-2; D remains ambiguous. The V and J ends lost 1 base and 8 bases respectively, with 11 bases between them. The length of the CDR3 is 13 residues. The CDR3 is CASSLGGSSGYTF. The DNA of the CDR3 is TGTGCCAGCAGTTTAGGGGGTTCTTCGGGCTACACCTTC.

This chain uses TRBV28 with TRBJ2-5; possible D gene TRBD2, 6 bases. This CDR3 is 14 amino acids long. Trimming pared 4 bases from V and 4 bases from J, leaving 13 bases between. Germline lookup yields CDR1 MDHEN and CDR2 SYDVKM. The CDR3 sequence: CASSWGLDLETQYF. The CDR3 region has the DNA TGTGCCAGCAGTTGGGGACTGGATCTAGAGACCCAGTACTTC.

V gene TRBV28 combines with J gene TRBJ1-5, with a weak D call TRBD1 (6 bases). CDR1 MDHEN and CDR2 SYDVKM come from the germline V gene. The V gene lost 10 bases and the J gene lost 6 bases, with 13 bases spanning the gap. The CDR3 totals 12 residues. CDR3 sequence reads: CATAGEAQPQHF. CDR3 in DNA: TGTGCCACCGCAGGGGAGGCTCAGCCCCAGCATTTT.

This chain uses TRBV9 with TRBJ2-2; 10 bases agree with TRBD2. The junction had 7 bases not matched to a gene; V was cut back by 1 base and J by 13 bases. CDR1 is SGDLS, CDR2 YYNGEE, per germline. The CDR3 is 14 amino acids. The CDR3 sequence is CASSVRLAGVGLFF. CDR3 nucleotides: TGTGCCAGCAGCGTAAGGCTAGCGGGGGTGGGGCTGTTTTTT.

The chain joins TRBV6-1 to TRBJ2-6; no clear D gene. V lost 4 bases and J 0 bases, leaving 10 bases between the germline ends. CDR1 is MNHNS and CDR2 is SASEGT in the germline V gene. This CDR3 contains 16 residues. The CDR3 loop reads CASSATVASGANVLTF. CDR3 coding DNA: TGTGCCAGCAGTGCTACAGTAGCCTCTGGGGCCAACGTCCTGACTTTC.

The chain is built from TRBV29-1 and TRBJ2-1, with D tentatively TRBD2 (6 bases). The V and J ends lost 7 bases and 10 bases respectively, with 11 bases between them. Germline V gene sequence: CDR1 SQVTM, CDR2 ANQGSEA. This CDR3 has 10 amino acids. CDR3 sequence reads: CSARDCEQFF. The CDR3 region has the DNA TGCAGCGCTCGGGACTGCGAGCAGTTCTTC.

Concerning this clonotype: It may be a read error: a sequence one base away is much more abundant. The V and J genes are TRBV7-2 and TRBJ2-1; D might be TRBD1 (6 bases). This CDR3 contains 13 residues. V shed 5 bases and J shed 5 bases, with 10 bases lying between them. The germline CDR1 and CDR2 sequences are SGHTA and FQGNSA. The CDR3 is CASSRDTDNEQFF. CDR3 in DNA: TGTGCCAGCAGCCGGGACACCGACAATGAGCAGTTCTTC.

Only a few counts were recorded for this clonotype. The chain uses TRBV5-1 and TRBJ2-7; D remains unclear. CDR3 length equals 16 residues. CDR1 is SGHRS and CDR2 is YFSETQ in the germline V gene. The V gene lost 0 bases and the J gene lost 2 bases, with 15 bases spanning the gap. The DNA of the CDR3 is TGCGCCAGCAGCTTGGATGCCTCTCACGAAACCTACGAGCAGTACTTC. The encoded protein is CASSLDASHETYEQYF.

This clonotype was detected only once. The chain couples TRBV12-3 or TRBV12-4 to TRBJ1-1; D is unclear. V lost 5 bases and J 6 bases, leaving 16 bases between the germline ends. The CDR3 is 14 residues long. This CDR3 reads CASSPDRAGAEAFF. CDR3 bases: TGTGCCAGCAGTCCCGACCGGGCGGGAGCTGAAGCTTTCTTT.

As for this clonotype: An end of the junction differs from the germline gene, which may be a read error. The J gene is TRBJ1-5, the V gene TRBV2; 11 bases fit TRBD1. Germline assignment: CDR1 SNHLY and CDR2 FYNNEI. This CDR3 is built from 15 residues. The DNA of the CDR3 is TGTGCCAGCAGAGAAGGACAGGGGGCATGGCAGCCCCAGCATTTT. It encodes CASREGQGAWQPQHF.

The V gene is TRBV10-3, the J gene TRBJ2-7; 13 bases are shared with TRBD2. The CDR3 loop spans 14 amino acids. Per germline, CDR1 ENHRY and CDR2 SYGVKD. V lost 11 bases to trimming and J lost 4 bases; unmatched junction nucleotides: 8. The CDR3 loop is CASGLAGDLYEQYF. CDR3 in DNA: TGTGCCTCTGGACTAGCGGGGGATCTTTACGAGCAGTACTTC.

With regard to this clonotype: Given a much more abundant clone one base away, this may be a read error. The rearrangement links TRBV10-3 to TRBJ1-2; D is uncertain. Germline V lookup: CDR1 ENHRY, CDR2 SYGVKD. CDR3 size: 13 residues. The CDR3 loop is CAIRESLWSGYTF. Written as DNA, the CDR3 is TGTGCCATCAGGGAGTCGTTGTGGAGTGGCTACACCTTC.

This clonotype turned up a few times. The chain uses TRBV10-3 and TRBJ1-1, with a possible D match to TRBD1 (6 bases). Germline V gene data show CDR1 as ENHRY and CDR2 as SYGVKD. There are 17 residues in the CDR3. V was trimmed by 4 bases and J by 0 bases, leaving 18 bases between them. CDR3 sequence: CAISAYYRERMNTEAFF. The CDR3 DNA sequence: TGTGCCATCAGTGCCTATTACAGGGAGAGGATGAACACTGAAGCTTTCTTT.

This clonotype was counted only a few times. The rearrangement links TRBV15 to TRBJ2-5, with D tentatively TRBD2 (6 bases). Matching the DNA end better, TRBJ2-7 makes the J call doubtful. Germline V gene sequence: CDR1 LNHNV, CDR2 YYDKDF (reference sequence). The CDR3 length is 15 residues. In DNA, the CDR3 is TGTGCCACCAGCAATCCAGGGAGGATTGGGAACGAGCAGTACTTC. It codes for CATSNPGRIGNEQYF.

The CDR3 reads CAWSGGSGGFRPPTDTQYF. CDR3 sequence (DNA): TGTGCCTGGAGTGGTGGTAGCGGGGGATTTAGGCCACCGACAGATACGCAGTATTTT. V is TRBV30 and J is TRBJ2-3, with 9 bases matching TRBD2. CDR3 size: 19 residues. Trimming took 1 base from V and 3 from J; bases not matched to a gene: 17. CDR1 GTSNPN and CDR2 SVGIG come from the germline V gene (reference sequence).